Each of the 16 T cell receptor beta chains below was sequenced from the same sample in a study of cytomegalovirus exposure and HLA in healthy donors. Use of 60 Vbeta and 13 Jbeta primers characterized the PCR. TCRdb's copy holds only in-frame clones and misses some; the assay was immunoSEQ multiplex PCR. The sample has tens of thousands of clones; the top ten hold around 6.2%. Material: PBMCs. The receptors were sampled from a man under 40 in good health and CMV-seronegative.

The chain combines TRBV5-6 with TRBJ1-1, with no clear D. The CDR3 sequence is 14 residues long. Germline assignment: CDR1 SGHDT and CDR2 YYEEEE. Trimming removed 1 base at V and 3 bases at J, with 10 bases between. The CDR3 coding sequence is TGTGCCAGCAGCTTGTCCGGGAGTGACACTGAAGCTTTCTTT. This encodes CASSLSGSDTEAFF.

This sequence joins TRBV11-2 and TRBJ2-7; 14 nucleotides align to TRBD2. V dropped 6 bases and J dropped 8; count of bases not matched to a gene: 9. CDR1 and CDR2 (germline): SGHAT, FQNNGV. The CDR3 spans 15 residues. The CDR3 sequence: CASSPTGLAGEQQYF. The CDR3 DNA sequence: TGTGCCAGCAGTCCTACGGGACTAGCGGGAGAACAGCAGTACTTC.

V and J are TRBV29-1 and TRBJ1-1; D remains ambiguous. There are 12 residues in the CDR3. The V gene's germline CDR1 is SQVTM and CDR2 ANQGSEA. CDR3 nucleotides: TGCAGTTCGCGGGAGGCGAACACTGAAGCTTTCTTT. This gives the protein CSSREANTEAFF.

V and J are TRBV6-5 and TRBJ1-5; 8 bases are a match to TRBD1. The J call may be faulty, since TRBJ2-3 better matches the DNA end. CDR3 length: 14 residues. Per germline, CDR1 MNHEY and CDR2 SVGAGI. CDR3 loop: CASSDRGSNQPQYF. In nucleotides, the CDR3 is TGTGCCAGCAGTGACAGGGGTAGCAATCAGCCCCAGTATTTT.

V is TRBV7-2 and J is TRBJ1-5; D is perhaps TRBD1 (6 bases). With 5 bases removed from V and 9 bases from J, the gap between germline ends came to 23 bases. The CDR3 is 16 residues long. The germline CDR1 and CDR2 sequences are SGHTA and FQGNSA. CDR3 nucleotides: TGTGCCAGCAGCCTAGAAGGACAGCCCACGAATACGCCCCAGCATTTT. As protein: CASSLEGQPTNTPQHF.

The chain couples TRBV6-5 to TRBJ1-5; D might be TRBD1 (6 bases). There are 15 residues in the CDR3. Germline CDR1 and CDR2: MNHEY and SVGAGI. Trimming shortened V by 5 bases and J by 0 bases, and 11 bases separated the two germline ends. CDR3 DNA: TGTGCCAGCAGTACCAGGGGTGATAGCAATCAGCCCCAGCATTTT. It translates to CASSTRGDSNQPQHF.

J is TRBJ2-3 and V is TRBV5-6; D may be TRBD2 (5 bases). This CDR3 spans 17 amino acids. Germline CDR1 and CDR2: SGHDT and YYEEEE. Trimming took off 0 bases at V and 0 bases at J, with 14 bases between the two ends. CDR3 protein: CASSLAGVVQSTDTQYF. Written as DNA, the CDR3 is TGTGCCAGCAGCTTGGCCGGGGTGGTGCAGAGCACAGATACGCAGTATTTT.

The J gene is TRBJ2-7, the V gene TRBV5-1, with D unclear. The V and J ends lost 0 bases and 7 bases respectively, with 8 bases between them. Looked up from germline, CDR1 is SGHRS and CDR2 is YFSETQ. CDR3 length equals 12 residues. The CDR3 loop is CASSLAPSEQYF. CDR3 bases: TGCGCCAGCAGCTTGGCCCCGTCGGAGCAGTACTTC.

This chain links TRBV5-6 with TRBJ2-2, with TRBD1 as a possible D gene (5 bases). The CDR3 has 13 amino acids. V lost 5 bases and J 6 bases, leaving 11 bases between the germline ends. Germline loops: CDR1 SGHDT, CDR2 YYEEEE. CDR3 bases: TGTGCCAGCAGACCACAGGCCGCCGGGGAGCTGTTTTTT. It encodes CASRPQAAGELFF.

The rearrangement joins TRBV27 to TRBJ1-1; D may be TRBD1 (6 bases). The CDR3 extends over 14 amino acids. Germline V gene sequence: CDR1 MNHEY, CDR2 SMNVEV (reference sequence). V was cut by 6 bases and J by 2 bases, with 13 bases left in between. CDR3 sequence reads: CASSKRGGNTEAFF. CDR3 sequence (DNA): TGTGCCAGCAGCAAAAGGGGGGGAAACACTGAAGCTTTCTTT.

The chain links TRBV6-1 to TRBJ1-3; D is undetermined. V was shortened by 4 bases and J by 1 base, with 5 bases between the two germline ends. Germline assignment: CDR1 MNHNS and CDR2 SASEGT. CDR3 length: 13 amino acids. As DNA, the CDR3 is TGTGCCAGCAGTGCTTCTTCTGGAAACACCATATATTTT. Residues: CASSASSGNTIYF.

The rearrangement joins TRBV6-6 to TRBJ2-1, with unresolved D. The CDR3 sequence is 12 residues long. In germline, CDR1 is MNHNY, CDR2 SVGAGI (reference sequence). V was clipped by 3 bases and J by 5 bases, with 5 bases between them. The CDR3 DNA sequence: TGTGCCAGCAGTTATCCCGACAATGAGCAGTTCTTC. This encodes CASSYPDNEQFF.

DNA for the CDR3: TGTGCCCGCGGTCCCCAGGGACAGGGGGACTATGGCTACACCTTC. Encoded protein: CARGPQGQGDYGYTF. V and J are TRBV30 and TRBJ1-2, with 11 bases lining up with TRBD1. The CDR3 has 15 amino acids. J was trimmed by 3 bases and V by 8 bases; bases with no gene match: 11. The germline gives CDR1 GTSNPN, CDR2 SVGIG (reference sequence).

The V call is TRBV5-3, the J call TRBJ1-5; TRBD1 aligns across 8 bases. TRBV5-3 has ORF status, its function being uncertain. The length of the CDR3 is 19 residues. V dropped 2 bases and J dropped 6; count of bases not matched to a gene: 19. CDR3 DNA: TGTGCCAGAAGCTTCCCGAGGTGGACAGGGAATTGTGTTGGTCAGCCCCAGCATTTT. This translates into CARSFPRWTGNCVGQPQHF.

The chain couples TRBV6-1 to TRBJ2-7, with D possibly TRBD1 on 5 matching bases. CDR3 length equals 15 residues. V shed 4 bases and J shed 0 bases, with 13 bases lying between them. From germline, CDR1 is MNHNS and CDR2 SASEGT. The CDR3 nucleotides are TGTGCCAGCAGTGGGGGCTCCGGGCCCTCCTACGAGCAGTACTTC. Its protein is CASSGGSGPSYEQYF.

The chain uses TRBV27 and TRBJ1-2, with 7 bases fitting TRBD1. CDR3 length equals 14 residues. After removal of 0 bases from V and 7 bases from J, the junction contained 5 bases not matched to a gene. CDR1 and CDR2 from the germline V gene are MNHEY and SMNVEV (reference sequence). CDR3 amino acids: CASSLSTGVVGYTF. In DNA form, the CDR3 reads TGTGCCAGCAGTTTATCTACAGGGGTGGTTGGCTACACCTTC.